This record looks at one T cell receptor beta chain sequence and its context. This clonotype showed up many times. Its binding antigen is unknown. Base qualities are missing; no much larger clone stands one base away. The germline V gene sets CDR1 to MDHEN and CDR2 to SYDVKM. V and J lose 2 bases and 0 bases, and a span of 8 bases separates them. There are 15 amino acids in the CDR3, from cysteine to phenylalanine inclusive. The only DNA kept is the CDR3, 45 bases in frame from the first base. The record originates from a study of T cell repertoires in cytomegalovirus infection (dated by TCRdb to the late 2010s). Study-level background: Donor HLA type was relevant to the analysis, because carriage of CMV infection together with the matching HLA type was indicated by public TCR beta signatures.

This sample was sequenced with an Illumina HiSeq 1500. TCRdb trimmed public reads at Q25 via fastp, called clones via MiXCR and kept in-frame beta chains. Each CDR3 protein gets just one entry, which takes the most common genes and DNA from the rows behind it. In all, the sample holds under 200,000 distinct CDR3 sequences, and roughly 9.8% of those were seen once. The top ten hold approximately 4.3% of the sample. On the study overall, not on this receptor specifically: In both this cohort and an independent roughly 350-donor cohort, the cumulative frequency of public TCR beta family members distinguished carriers of CMV infection plus the relevant HLA type. The ex vivo response was dominated by HLA-C-restricted CMV-specific TCR beta clonotypes, and the single most frequent clonotype in two of eight donors was supplied by these HLA-C-restricted clonotypes.

The sequence links TRBV28 to TRBJ2-1, with no D gene named confidently. The source of this sequence is a human donor in good health (CMV status not recorded). Some clones in this sample may be carry-over from other donors' samples. Sequences were obtained from PBMCs. The CDR3 reads CASSLGISSYNEQFF. The nucleotide sequence reads as follows: TGTGCCAGCAGTTTAGGAATTAGCTCCTACAATGAGCAGTTCTTC. Here the CDR3 is joined to the reference TRBV28 and TRBJ2-1 genes, and the full variable domain is: DVKVTQSSRYLVKRTGEKVFLECVQDMDHENMFWYRQDPGLGLRLIYFSYDVKMKEKGDIPEGYSVSREKKERFSLILESASTNQTSMYLCASSLGISSYNEQFFGPGTRLTVL.